This T cell receptor beta chain is from a study of cytomegalovirus exposure and HLA in healthy donors. Trimming took 3 bases from V and 8 from J, leaving 10 bases between them. The germline V gene has CDR1 MNHEY and CDR2 SMNVEV (reference sequence). The CDR3 sequence is 13 residues long. Researchers ran the PCR with 60 Vbeta and 13 Jbeta primers. The protocol was immunoSEQ multiplex PCR, while the TCRdb copy is restricted to in-frame clones and leaves out a portion. The sample shows about 65,000 clones, around three quarters of them seen only once. This clonotype was obtained from a woman aged 25 to 39 in good health and CMV-seronegative. V and J are TRBV27 and TRBJ1-4; TRBD1 might be the D (6 bases). The sequenced sample was PBMCs. CDR3 DNA sequence: TGTGCCAGCAGTTTGGGGGCAGGAGAAAAACTGTTTTTT. Its protein is CASSLGAGEKLFF. Using reference TRBV27 and TRBJ1-4 for the parts outside the CDR3, the full variable domain is EAQVTQNPRYLITVTGKKLTVTCSQNMNHEYMSWYRQDPGLGLRQIYYSMNVEVTDKGDVPEGYKVSRKEKRNFPLILESPSPNQTSLYFCASSLGAGEKLFFGSGTQLSVL.